Reported below is one T cell receptor (beta chain). CDR3 length: 15 residues. Per germline, CDR1 SGDLS and CDR2 YYNGEE. Trimming at V came to 2 bases and at J to 2 bases, leaving 6 bases not matched to a gene. The data belong to a study of blood T cell repertoires in COVID-19. Whole-study context: Spain, Italy and the United States supplied samples that represented acute and convalescent COVID-19.

In the study's own analysis: Amplification with reference gene primers provided the estimates of nucleated cell counts. TCRdb's table, derived via immunoSEQ multiplex PCR, lists solely in-frame clones and lacks some. V and J calls plus clone size are reproduced from that table; the DNA served to infer D and trimming. The sample has roughly 240,000 clones, 85% seen once. All enrollees were about 18 to 89 years old and from approximately 25 US areas. The receptor was isolated from a woman in her fifties or sixties with acute COVID-19. The chain is built from TRBV9 and TRBJ1-1; 7 bases fit TRBD1. Sequencing input: PBMCs or T cells enriched from blood (not recorded which). The CDR3 sequence: CASSVEDRRNTEAFF. The DNA of the CDR3 is TGTGCCAGCAGCGTTGAGGACAGGAGAAACACTGAAGCTTTCTTT. The complete variable domain, with remaining parts taken from reference TRBV9 and TRBJ1-1, reads DSGVTQTPKHLITATGQRVTLRCSPRSGDLSVYWYQQSLDQGLQFLIQYYNGEERAKGNILERFSAQQFPDLHSELNLSSLELGDSALYFCASSVEDRRNTEAFFGQGTRLTVV.